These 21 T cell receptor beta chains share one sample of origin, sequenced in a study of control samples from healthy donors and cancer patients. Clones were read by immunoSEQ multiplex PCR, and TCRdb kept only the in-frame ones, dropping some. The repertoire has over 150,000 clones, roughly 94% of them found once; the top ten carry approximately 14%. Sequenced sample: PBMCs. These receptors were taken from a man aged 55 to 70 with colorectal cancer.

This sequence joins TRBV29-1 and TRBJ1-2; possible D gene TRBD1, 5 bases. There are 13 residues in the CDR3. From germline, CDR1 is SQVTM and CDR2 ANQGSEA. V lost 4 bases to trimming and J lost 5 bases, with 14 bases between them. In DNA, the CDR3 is TGCAGCGTTGCCCCGGACGGGGGATATGGCTACACCTTC. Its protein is CSVAPDGGYGYTF.

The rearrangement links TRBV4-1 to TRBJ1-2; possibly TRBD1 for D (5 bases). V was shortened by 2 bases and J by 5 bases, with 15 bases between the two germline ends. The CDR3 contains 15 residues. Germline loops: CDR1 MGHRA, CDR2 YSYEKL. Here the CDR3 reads CASSQILPGSYGYTF. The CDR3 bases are TGCGCCAGCAGCCAAATATTACCAGGGTCATATGGCTACACCTTC.

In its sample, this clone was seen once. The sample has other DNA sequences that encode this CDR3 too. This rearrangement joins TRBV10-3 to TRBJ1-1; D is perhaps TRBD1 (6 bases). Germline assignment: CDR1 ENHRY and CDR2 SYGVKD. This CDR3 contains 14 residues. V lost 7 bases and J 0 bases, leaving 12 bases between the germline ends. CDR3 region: CAITPGQMNTEAFF. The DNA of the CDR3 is TGTGCCATCACCCCGGGACAAATGAACACTGAAGCTTTCTTT.

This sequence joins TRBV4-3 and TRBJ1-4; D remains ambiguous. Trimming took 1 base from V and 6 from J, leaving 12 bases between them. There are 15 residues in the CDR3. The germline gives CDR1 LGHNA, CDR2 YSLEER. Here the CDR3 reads CASSQGPNSDEKLFF. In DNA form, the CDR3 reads TGCGCCAGCAGCCAAGGGCCCAATTCTGATGAAAAACTGTTTTTT.

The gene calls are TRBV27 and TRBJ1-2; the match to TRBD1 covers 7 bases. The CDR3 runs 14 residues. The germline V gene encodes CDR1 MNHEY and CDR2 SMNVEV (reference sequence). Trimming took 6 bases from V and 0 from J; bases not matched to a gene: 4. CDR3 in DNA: TGTGCCAGCAGAAGGGACAGCCCTAACTATGGCTACACCTTC. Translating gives CASRRDSPNYGYTF.

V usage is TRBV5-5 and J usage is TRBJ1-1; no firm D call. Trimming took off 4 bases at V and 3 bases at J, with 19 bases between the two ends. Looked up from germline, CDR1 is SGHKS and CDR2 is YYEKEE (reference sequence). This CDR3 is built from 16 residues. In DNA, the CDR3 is TGTGCCAGCAGCCTTGGGAGCCTCCCCGCAGACACTGAAGCTTTCTTT. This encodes CASSLGSLPADTEAFF.

This CDR3 reads CASSALAGVSTDTQYF. CDR3 bases: TGTGCCAGCAGTGCCCTAGCGGGGGTTAGCACAGATACGCAGTATTTT. V gene TRBV6-4 combines with J gene TRBJ2-3; 10 nucleotides align to TRBD2. This CDR3 has 16 residues. The germline gives CDR1 MRHNA, CDR2 SNTAGT. J was trimmed by 0 bases and V by 4 bases; bases with no gene match: 4.

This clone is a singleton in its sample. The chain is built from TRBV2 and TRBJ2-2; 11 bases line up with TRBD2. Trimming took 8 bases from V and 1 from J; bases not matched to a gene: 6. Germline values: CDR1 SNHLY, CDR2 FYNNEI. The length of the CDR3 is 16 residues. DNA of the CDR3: TGTGCCAGCCGACGACTAGCGGGGCGGAACACCGGGGAGCTGTTTTTT. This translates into CASRRLAGRNTGELFF. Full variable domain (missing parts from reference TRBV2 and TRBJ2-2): EPEVTQTPSHQVTQMGQEVILRCVPISNHLYFYWYRQILGQKVEFLVSFYNNEISEKSEIFDDQFSVERPDGSNFTLKIRSTKLEDSAMYFCASRRLAGRNTGELFFGEGSRLTVL.

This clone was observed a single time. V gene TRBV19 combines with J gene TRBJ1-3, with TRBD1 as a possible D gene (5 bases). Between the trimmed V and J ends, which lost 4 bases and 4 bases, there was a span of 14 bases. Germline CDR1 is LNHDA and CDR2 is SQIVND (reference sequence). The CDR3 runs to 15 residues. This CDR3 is CASSNPGGAGNTIYF. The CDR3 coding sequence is TGTGCCAGTAGTAACCCCGGCGGGGCCGGAAACACCATATATTTT. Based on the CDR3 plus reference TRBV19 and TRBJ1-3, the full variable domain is DGGITQSPKYLFRKEGQNVTLSCEQNLNHDAMYWYRQDPGQGLRLIYYSQIVNDFQKGDIAEGYSVSREKKESFPLTVTSAQKNPTAFYLCASSNPGGAGNTIYFGEGSWLTVV.

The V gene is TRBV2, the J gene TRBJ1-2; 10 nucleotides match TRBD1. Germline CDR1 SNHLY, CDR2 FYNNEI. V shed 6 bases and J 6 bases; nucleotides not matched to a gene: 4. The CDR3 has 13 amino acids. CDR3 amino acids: CASRVGQGDGYTF. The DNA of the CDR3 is TGTGCCAGCAGGGTCGGACAGGGGGATGGCTACACCTTC.

CDR3 DNA: TGCGCCAGCAGCGAATTCGTGCCTGGCGAGGCGTTCTTC. Translation: CASSEFVPGEAFF. The genes are TRBV4-1 and TRBJ2-1; D gene uncertain. The CDR3 has 13 amino acids. Germline-derived CDR1 and CDR2 are MGHRA and YSYEKL. The V end lost 5 bases, the J end lost 15 bases, and 20 bases lay between the germline ends.

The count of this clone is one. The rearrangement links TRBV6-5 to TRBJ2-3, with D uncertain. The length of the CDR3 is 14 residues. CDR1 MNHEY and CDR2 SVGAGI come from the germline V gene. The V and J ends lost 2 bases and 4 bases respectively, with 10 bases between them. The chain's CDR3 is CASSYHTQPDTQYF. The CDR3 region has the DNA TGTGCCAGCAGTTACCATACACAGCCAGATACGCAGTATTTT.

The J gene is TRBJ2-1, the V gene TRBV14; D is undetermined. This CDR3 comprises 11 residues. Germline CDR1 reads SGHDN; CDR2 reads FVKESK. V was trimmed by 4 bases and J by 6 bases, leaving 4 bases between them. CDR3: CASSLLNEQFF. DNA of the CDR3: TGTGCCAGCAGCCTCCTCAATGAGCAGTTCTTC.

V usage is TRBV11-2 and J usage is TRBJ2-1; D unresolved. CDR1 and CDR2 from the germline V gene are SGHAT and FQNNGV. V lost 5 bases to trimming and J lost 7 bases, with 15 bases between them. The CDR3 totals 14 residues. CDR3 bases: TGTGCCAGCAGCCCACTTAAACAGAGGAATGAGCAGTTCTTC. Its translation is CASSPLKQRNEQFF.

The CDR3 DNA is TGTGCCAGCACGGATACCGAAAAACTGTTTTTT. As protein: CASTDTEKLFF. V and J are TRBV2 and TRBJ1-4, with D unresolved. This CDR3 spans 11 amino acids. The germline V gene has CDR1 SNHLY and CDR2 FYNNEI. Trimming shortened V by 7 bases and J by 8 bases, and 8 bases separated the two germline ends. Based on the CDR3 plus reference TRBV2 and TRBJ1-4, the full variable domain is EPEVTQTPSHQVTQMGQEVILRCVPISNHLYFYWYRQILGQKVEFLVSFYNNEISEKSEIFDDQFSVERPDGSNFTLKIRSTKLEDSAMYFCASTDTEKLFFGSGTQLSVL.

DNA for the CDR3: TGTGCCAGCGAACTTAATACAGGGGGCGCGAGGGGCTACACCTTC. Protein: CASELNTGGARGYTF. V gene TRBV7-2 combines with J gene TRBJ1-2, with 9 bases lining up with TRBD1. CDR1 and CDR2 from the germline V gene are SGHTA and FQGNSA. The CDR3 covers 15 residues. J lost 8 bases, V lost 8 bases, and 15 bases had no gene match.

The CDR3 bases are TGTGCCAGCAGCGTAGGGGCTATCGGGGGAGAGACCCAGTACTTC. Its protein product is CASSVGAIGGETQYF. The gene calls are TRBV9 and TRBJ2-5, with D maybe TRBD2 (6 bases). Trimming shortened V by 0 bases and J by 4 bases, and 13 bases separated the two germline ends. Germline-derived CDR1 and CDR2 are SGDLS and YYNGEE. The CDR3 contains 15 residues.

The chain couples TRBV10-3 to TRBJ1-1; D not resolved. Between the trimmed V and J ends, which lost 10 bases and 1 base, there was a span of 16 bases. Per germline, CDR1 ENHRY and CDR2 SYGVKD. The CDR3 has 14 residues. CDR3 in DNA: TGTGCCACCTGTAGCGGCGGCGGGAACACTGAAGCTTTCTTT. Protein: CATCSGGGNTEAFF.

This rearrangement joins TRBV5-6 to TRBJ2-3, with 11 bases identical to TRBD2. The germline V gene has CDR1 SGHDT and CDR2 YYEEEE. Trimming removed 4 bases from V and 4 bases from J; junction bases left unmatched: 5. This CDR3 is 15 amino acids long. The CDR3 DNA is TGTGCCAGCAGCGGTAGCGGGGGGGCATCAGATACGCAGTATTTT. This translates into CASSGSGGASDTQYF.

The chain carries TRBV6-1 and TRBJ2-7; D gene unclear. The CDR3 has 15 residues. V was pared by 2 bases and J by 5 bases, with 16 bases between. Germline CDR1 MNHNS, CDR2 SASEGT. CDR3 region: CASSESATWTHEQYF. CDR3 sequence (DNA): TGTGCCAGCAGTGAATCGGCCACCTGGACCCACGAGCAGTACTTC.

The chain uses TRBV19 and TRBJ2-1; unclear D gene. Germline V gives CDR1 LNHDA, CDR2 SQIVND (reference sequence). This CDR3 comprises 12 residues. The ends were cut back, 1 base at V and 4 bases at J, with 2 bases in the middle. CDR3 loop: CASSIGYNEQFF. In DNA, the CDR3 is TGTGCCAGTAGTATAGGGTACAATGAGCAGTTCTTC. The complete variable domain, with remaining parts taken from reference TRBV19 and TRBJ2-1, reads DGGITQSPKYLFRKEGQNVTLSCEQNLNHDAMYWYRQDPGQGLRLIYYSQIVNDFQKGDIAEGYSVSREKKESFPLTVTSAQKNPTAFYLCASSIGYNEQFFGPGTRLTVL.